This T cell receptor beta chain was identified during a study of blood T cell repertoires in COVID-19. Across the whole study: COVID-19 samples, acute and convalescent, were from the United States, Italy and Spain. Sources were T cells, B-cell-depleted T cells, or PBMCs; the material itself was cDNA or gDNA.

Germline V lookup: CDR1 LGHNA, CDR2 YSLEER. This CDR3 has 15 residues. V lost 1 base to trimming and J lost 4 bases, with 10 bases between them. In the authors' workflow: The assay estimated nucleated cells by amplifying reference gene primers. TCRdb's table, derived via immunoSEQ multiplex PCR, lists solely in-frame clones and lacks some. V, J and clone size are those of that table, while D and trimming were read from the DNA. The data contain over 600,000 clones, more than 80% of them singletons. The sample comprised peripheral blood. The gene calls are TRBV4-3 and TRBJ2-2; the D gene is possibly TRBD1 (7 bases). The sequence came from a young woman with acute or convalescent COVID-19. CDR3 sequence: CASSQVQGGTGELFF. The CDR3 nucleotides read TGCGCCAGCAGCCAAGTCCAGGGGGGCACCGGGGAGCTGTTTTTT.